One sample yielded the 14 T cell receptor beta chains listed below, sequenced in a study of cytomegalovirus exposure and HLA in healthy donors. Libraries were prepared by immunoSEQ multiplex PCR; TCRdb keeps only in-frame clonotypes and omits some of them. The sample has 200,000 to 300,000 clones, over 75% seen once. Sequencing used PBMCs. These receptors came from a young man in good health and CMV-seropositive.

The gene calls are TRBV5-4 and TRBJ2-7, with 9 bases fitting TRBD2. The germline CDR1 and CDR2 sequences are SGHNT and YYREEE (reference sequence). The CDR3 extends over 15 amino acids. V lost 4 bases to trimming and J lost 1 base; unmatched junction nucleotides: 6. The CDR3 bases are TGTGCCAGCAGCACCCCTAGCGGGGCATCCTACGAGCAGTACTTC. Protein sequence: CASSTPSGASYEQYF.

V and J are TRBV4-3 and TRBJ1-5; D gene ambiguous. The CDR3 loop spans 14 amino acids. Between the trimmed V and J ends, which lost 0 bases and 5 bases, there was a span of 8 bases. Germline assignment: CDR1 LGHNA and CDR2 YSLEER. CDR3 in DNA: TGCGCCAGCAGCCAAGATCGCAGCTATCAGCCCCAGCATTTT. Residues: CASSQDRSYQPQHF.

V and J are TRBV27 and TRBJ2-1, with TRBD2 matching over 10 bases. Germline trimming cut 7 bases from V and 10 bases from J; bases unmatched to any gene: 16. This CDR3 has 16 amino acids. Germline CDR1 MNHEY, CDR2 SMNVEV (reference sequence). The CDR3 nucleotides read TGTGCCAGCACTCGTTGGGGATCGGGACTAGCGAAAGAGCAGTTCTTC. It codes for CASTRWGSGLAKEQFF.

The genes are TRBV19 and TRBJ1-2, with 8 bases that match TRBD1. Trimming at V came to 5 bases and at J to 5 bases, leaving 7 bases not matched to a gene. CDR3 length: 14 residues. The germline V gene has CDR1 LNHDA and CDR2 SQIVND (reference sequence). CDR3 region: CASSADRGVYGYTF. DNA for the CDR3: TGTGCCAGTAGTGCAGACAGGGGAGTGTATGGCTACACCTTC.

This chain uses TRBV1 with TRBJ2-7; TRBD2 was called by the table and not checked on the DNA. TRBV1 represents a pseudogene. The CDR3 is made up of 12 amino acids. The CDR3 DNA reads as TGCACGGAGCGGGAACGCTCCTACGAGCAGTACTTC. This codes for CTERERSYEQYF.

The CDR3 DNA is TGTGCCAGCAGCCCCGGGAGGACAGGTAATCAGCCCCAGCATTTT. Translation: CASSPGRTGNQPQHF. V is TRBV6-1 and J is TRBJ1-5, with TRBD1 identical over 7 bases. The germline V gene encodes CDR1 MNHNS and CDR2 SASEGT. The CDR3 totals 15 residues. Losses at the gene ends were 6 bases for V and 4 bases for J; bases not matched to a gene: 9.

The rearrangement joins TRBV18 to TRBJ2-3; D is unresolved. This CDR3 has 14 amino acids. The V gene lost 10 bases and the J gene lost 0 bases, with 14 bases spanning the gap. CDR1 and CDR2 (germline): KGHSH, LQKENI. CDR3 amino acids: CANRRSLSTDTQYF. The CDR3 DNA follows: TGTGCCAACCGGCGGTCGCTTAGCACAGATACGCAGTATTTT.

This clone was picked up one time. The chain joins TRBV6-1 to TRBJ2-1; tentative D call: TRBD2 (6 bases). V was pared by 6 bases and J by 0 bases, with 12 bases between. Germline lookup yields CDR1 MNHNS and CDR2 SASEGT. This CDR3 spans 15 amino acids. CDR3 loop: CASSGLAYSYNEQFF. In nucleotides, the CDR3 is TGTGCCAGCAGCGGGCTAGCGTACTCCTACAATGAGCAGTTCTTC.

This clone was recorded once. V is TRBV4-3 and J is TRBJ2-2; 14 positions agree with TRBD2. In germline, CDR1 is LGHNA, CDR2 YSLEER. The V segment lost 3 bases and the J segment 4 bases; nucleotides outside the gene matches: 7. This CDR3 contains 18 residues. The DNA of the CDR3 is TGCGCCAGCAGCCACGGACTAGCGGGAGGCGGAGGCACCGGGGAGCTGTTTTTT. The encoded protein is CASSHGLAGGGGTGELFF.

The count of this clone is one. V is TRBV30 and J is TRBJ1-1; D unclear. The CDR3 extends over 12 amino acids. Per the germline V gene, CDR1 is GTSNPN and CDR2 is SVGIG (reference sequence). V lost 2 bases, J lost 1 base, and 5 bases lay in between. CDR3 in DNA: TGTGCCTGGAGTCCACAGAACACTGAAGCTTTCTTT. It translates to CAWSPQNTEAFF.

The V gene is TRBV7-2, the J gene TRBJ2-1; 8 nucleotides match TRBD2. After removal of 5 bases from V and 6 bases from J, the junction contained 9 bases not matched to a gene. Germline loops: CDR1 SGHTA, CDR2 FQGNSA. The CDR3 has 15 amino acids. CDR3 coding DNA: TGTGCCAGCAGCCCTGGGGGCGGGAGGCGCAATGAGCAGTTCTTC. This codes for CASSPGGGRRNEQFF.

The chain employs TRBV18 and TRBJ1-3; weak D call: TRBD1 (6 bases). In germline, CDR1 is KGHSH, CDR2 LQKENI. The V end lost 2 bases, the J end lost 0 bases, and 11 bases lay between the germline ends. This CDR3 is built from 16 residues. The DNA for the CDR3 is TGTGCCAGCTCACCAGGACAGCATCCCTCTGGAAACACCATATATTTT. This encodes CASSPGQHPSGNTIYF.

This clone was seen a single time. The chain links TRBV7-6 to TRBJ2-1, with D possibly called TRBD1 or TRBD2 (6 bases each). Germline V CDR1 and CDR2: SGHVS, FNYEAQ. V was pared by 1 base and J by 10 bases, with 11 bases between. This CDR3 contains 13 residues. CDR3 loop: CASSLGTTGEQFF. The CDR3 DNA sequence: TGTGCCAGCAGCTTAGGGACTACAGGGGAGCAGTTCTTC.

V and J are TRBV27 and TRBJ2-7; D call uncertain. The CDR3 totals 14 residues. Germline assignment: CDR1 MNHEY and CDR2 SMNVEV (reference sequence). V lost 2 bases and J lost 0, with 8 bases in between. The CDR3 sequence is CASSLSGYSYEQYF. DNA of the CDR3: TGTGCCAGCAGTTTAAGTGGTTACTCCTACGAGCAGTACTTC.